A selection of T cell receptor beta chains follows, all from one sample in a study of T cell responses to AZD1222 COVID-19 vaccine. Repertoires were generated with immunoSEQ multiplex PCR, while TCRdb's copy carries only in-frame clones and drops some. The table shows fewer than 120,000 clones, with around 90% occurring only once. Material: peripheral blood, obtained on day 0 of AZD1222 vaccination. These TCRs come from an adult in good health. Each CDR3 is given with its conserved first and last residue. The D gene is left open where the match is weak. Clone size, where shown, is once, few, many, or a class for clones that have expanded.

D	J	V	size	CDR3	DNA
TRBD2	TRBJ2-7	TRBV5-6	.	CASSLLAGSSYEQYF	TGTGCCAGCAGCTTACTAGCGGGTTCCTCCTACGAGCAGTACTTC
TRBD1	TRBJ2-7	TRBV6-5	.	CASSRAGTGGYEQYF	TGTGCCAGCAGTAGGGCCGGGACAGGGGGCTACGAGCAGTACTTC
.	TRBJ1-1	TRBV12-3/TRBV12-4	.	CASSLGGNTEAFF	TGTGCCAGCAGTTTAGGGGGGAACACTGAAGCTTTCTTT
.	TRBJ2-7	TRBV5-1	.	CASSLGEMIGDEQYF	TGCGCCAGCAGCCTGGGGGAGATGATAGGAGACGAGCAGTACTTC
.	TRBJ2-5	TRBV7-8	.	CASSLARGGSQETQYF	TGTGCCAGCAGCTTAGCCCGCGGCGGGTCCCAAGAGACCCAGTACTTC
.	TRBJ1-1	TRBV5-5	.	CASSLDSGMNTEAFF	TGTGCCAGCAGCTTGGACTCAGGTATGAACACTGAAGCTTTCTTT
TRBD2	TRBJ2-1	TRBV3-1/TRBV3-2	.	CASSLERGGYNEQFF	TGTGCCAGCAGCCTGGAGCGGGGGGGCTACAATGAGCAGTTCTTC
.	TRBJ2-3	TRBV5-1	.	CASSLNRDTQYF	TGCGCCAGCAGCTTGAATAGAGATACGCAGTATTTT
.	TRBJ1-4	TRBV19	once	CASSVLNEKLFF	TGTGCCAGTAGTGTCCTAAATGAAAAACTGTTTTTT
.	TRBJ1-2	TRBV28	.	CASSLGAKRGGYTF	TGTGCCAGCAGTTTAGGGGCAAAACGGGGCGGCTACACCTTC
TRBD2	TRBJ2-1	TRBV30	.	CAWSVSPTSGRTHSYNEQFF	TGTGCCTGGAGTGTATCCCCTACTAGCGGGAGGACCCACTCCTACAATGAGCAGTTCTTC
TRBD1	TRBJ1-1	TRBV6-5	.	CASSYGGGNTEAFF	TGTGCCAGCAGTTACGGAGGGGGCAATACTGAAGCTTTCTTT
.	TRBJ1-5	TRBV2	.	CASSDTGLSNQPQHF	TGTGCCAGCAGTGATACAGGTCTTAGCAATCAGCCCCAGCATTTT
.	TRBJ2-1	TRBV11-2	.	CASSPSGYEQFF	TGTGCCAGCAGCCCGTCGGGGTATGAGCAGTTCTTC
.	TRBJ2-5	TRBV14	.	CASSLTSTQYF	TGTGCCAGCAGCCTTACGTCGACCCAGTACTTC
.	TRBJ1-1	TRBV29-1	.	CSVEDVGRYTEAFF	TGCAGCGTTGAAGATGTGGGCAGGTACACTGAAGCTTTCTTT
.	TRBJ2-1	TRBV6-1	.	CASSEMVLRSTTMKQFF	TGTGCCAGCAGTGAAATGGTGCTCCGGTCTACTACAATGAAGCAGTTCTTC
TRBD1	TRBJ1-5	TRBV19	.	CASRRWGTGRNRDNQPQHF	TGTGCCAGTCGTAGGTGGGGGACAGGGCGGAATCGGGACAATCAGCCCCAGCATTTT
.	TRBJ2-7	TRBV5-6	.	CASSLGGGSYEQYF	TGTGCCAGCAGCTTGGGAGGAGGATCCTACGAGCAGTACTTC
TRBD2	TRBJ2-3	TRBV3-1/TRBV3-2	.	CASSQGGGRSTDTQYF	TGTGCCAGCAGCCAAGGGGGCGGGAGGAGCACAGATACGCAGTATTTT
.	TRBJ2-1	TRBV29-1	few	CSGISRGGERYNEQFF	TGCAGCGGGATCTCCAGGGGGGGTGAGAGGTACAATGAGCAGTTCTTC
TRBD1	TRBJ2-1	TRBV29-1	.	CSVKPGGPSYNEQFF	TGCAGCGTTAAACCAGGGGGCCCCTCCTACAATGAGCAGTTCTTC
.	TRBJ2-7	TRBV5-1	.	CASSLGRDGDEQYF	TGCGCCAGCAGCTTGGGCAGGGATGGCGACGAGCAGTACTTC
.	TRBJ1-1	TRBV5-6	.	CASSPPRGLNTEAFF	TGTGCCAGCAGCCCCCCCCGGGGGTTAAACACTGAAGCTTTCTTT
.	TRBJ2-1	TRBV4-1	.	CASSQSGREQFF	TGCGCCAGCAGCCAGTCCGGGCGCGAGCAGTTCTTC
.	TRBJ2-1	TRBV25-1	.	CASTDTGPSSYNEQFF	TGTGCCAGCACCGACACGGGGCCGAGCTCCTACAATGAGCAGTTCTTC
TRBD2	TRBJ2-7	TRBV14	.	CASSQIAGGPGEQYF	TGTGCCAGCAGCCAGATAGCGGGAGGGCCGGGTGAGCAGTACTTC
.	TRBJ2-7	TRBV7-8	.	CASREGTSYEQYF	TGTGCCAGCAGAGAGGGGACCTCCTACGAGCAGTACTTC
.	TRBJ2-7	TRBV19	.	CASSMDPGAYEQYF	TGTGCCAGTAGTATGGATCCAGGGGCTTACGAGCAGTACTTC
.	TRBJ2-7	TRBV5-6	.	CASNRYSGAYEQYF	TGTGCCAGCAACAGATACTCAGGGGCCTACGAGCAGTACTTC
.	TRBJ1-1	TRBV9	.	CASSVGGYGEAFF	TGTGCCAGCAGCGTAGGGGGGTACGGTGAAGCTTTCTTT
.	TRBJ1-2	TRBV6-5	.	CASSYSIPYGYTF	TGTGCCAGCAGTTACTCGATACCCTATGGCTACACCTTC
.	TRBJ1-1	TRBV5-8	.	CASSFRRGNTEAFF	TGTGCCAGCAGCTTTCGGAGGGGGAACACTGAAGCTTTCTTT
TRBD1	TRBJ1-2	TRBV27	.	CASHRGRGYGYTF	TGTGCCAGTCACAGGGGTCGGGGCTATGGCTACACCTTC
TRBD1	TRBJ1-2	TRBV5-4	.	CASRRTGEYGYTF	TGTGCCAGCAGACGGACAGGGGAGTATGGCTACACCTTC
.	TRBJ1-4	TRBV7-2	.	CASSLAREGNEKLFF	TGTGCCAGCAGCTTAGCCAGGGAAGGAAACGAAAAACTGTTTTTT
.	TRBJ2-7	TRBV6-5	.	CASRDIYEQYF	TGTGCCAGCAGGGATATCTACGAGCAGTACTTC
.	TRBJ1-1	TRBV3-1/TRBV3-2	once	CASSQAWERDEAFF	TGTGCCAGCAGCCAAGCCTGGGAGCGGGATGAAGCTTTCTTT
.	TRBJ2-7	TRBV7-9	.	CASSQGLSSYEQYF	TGTGCCAGCAGTCAGGGCCTTTCCTCCTACGAGCAGTACTTC
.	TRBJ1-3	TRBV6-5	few	CASRDSLSGNTIYF	TGTGCCAGCAGGGACAGTCTCTCTGGAAACACCATATATTTT
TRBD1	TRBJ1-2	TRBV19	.	CASSPGTANYGYTF	TGTGCCAGTAGTCCCGGGACAGCGAACTATGGCTACACCTTC
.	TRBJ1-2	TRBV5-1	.	CASSLGRTSNYGYTF	TGCGCCAGCAGCTTGGGTCGCACTTCCAACTATGGCTACACCTTC
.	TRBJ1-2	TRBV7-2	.	CASSRLYGYTF	TGTGCCAGCAGTAGGCTCTATGGCTACACCTTC
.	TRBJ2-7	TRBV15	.	CATSRVRDEQYF	TGTGCCACCAGCAGAGTACGCGACGAGCAGTACTTC
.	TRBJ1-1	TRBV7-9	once	CASSPQNTEAFF	TGTGCCAGCAGCCCGCAGAACACTGAAGCTTTCTTT
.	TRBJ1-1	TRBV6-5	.	CASSLQPMNTEAFF	TGTGCCAGCTCCCTCCAGCCGATGAACACTGAAGCTTTCTTT
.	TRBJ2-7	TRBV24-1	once	CATSDLSSMGQYF	TGTGCCACCAGTGATTTATCCTCCATGGGGCAGTACTTC
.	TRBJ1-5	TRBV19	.	CASSVRDSNQPQHF	TGTGCCAGTAGTGTCCGGGACAGCAATCAGCCCCAGCATTTT
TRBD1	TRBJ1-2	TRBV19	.	CASLWGTGSYGYTF	TGTGCCAGTCTCTGGGGGACAGGGAGCTATGGCTACACCTTC
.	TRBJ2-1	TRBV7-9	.	CASSLEGPHNEQFF	TGTGCCAGCAGCTTGGAGGGACCACACAATGAGCAGTTCTTC
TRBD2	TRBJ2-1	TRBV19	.	CASSIVSGGGYNEQFF	TGTGCCAGTAGTATAGTTAGCGGGGGGGGTTACAATGAGCAGTTCTTC
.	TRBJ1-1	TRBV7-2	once	CASSLVGGRGVTEAFF	TGTGCCAGCAGCTTAGTCGGAGGCCGGGGGGTGACTGAAGCTTTCTTT
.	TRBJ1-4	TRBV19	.	CATRLRSPPPANEKLFF	TGTGCCACTCGCCTCAGGAGCCCGCCTCCAGCTAATGAAAAACTGTTTTTT